Listed here are 8 T cell receptor beta chains from one sample, sequenced in a study of CD8+ T cells in alopecia areata. Extracted RNA was reverse transcribed, and the resulting cDNA served as sequencing template. Assay used: immunoSEQ multiplex PCR; TCRdb lists only in-frame clones, some missing. The sample gives about 200,000 clones, 57% of which show up once; 0.45% is in the top ten. This sample comprised CD4+ T cells sorted from blood, obtained at week 0. These receptors were taken from a human donor with alopecia areata.

As to this clone: Other DNA sequences in the same sample also yield this CDR3. The chain combines TRBV29-1 with TRBJ1-1, with D uncertain. In germline, CDR1 is SQVTM, CDR2 ANQGSEA. The CDR3 contains 13 residues. The ends were cut back, 7 bases at V and 0 bases at J, with 12 bases in the middle. In nucleotides, the CDR3 is TGCAGCGCGAGCGGCAGATTGAACACTGAAGCTTTCTTT. Its protein product is CSASGRLNTEAFF. The variable domain in full, completed from reference TRBV29-1 and TRBJ1-1, reads SAVISQKPSRDICQRGTSLTIQCQVDSQVTMMFWYRQQPGQSLTLIATANQGSEATYESGFVIDKFPISRPNLTFSTLTVSNMSPEDSSIYLCSASGRLNTEAFFGQGTRLTVV.

This chain uses TRBV18 with TRBJ2-5, with D possibly matching TRBD2 (6 bases). Germline CDR1 is KGHSH and CDR2 is LQKENI. Trimming shortened V by 2 bases and J by 1 base, and 11 bases separated the two germline ends. This CDR3 region has 15 residues. CDR3 DNA: TGTGCCAGCTCACCAGGGAGGTCCCCCCAAGAGACCCAGTACTTC. It translates to CASSPGRSPQETQYF.

V is TRBV5-1 and J is TRBJ2-4; D may be TRBD2 (6 bases). Germline-derived CDR1 and CDR2 are SGHRS and YFSETQ. CDR3 length: 14 amino acids. The ends were cut back, 4 bases at V and 0 bases at J, with 8 bases in the middle. The CDR3 is CASSGGLAKNIQYF. The CDR3 region has the DNA TGCGCCAGCAGCGGGGGGTTAGCCAAAAACATTCAGTACTTC.

The chain links TRBV6-5 to TRBJ2-5; possible D gene TRBD1, 6 bases. This CDR3 spans 14 amino acids. Germline assignment: CDR1 MNHEY and CDR2 SVGAGI. V was clipped by 2 bases and J by 3 bases, with 10 bases between them. CDR3: CASSYGDRKETQYF. As DNA, the CDR3 is TGTGCCAGCAGTTACGGTGACAGGAAAGAGACCCAGTACTTC.

The count of this clone is one. This chain links TRBV28 with TRBJ1-2, with D possibly TRBD1 on 6 matching bases. Deletions cut 4 bases from V and 4 bases from J, with 13 bases between. The germline CDR1 and CDR2 sequences are MDHEN and SYDVKM. The CDR3 covers 14 residues. The CDR3 spells CASSSGQQTYGYTF. CDR3 in DNA: TGTGCCAGCAGTTCCGGACAGCAAACCTATGGCTACACCTTC.

V is TRBV19 and J is TRBJ1-1; D gene ambiguous. Germline values: CDR1 LNHDA, CDR2 SQIVND (reference sequence). Trimming cost V 6 bases and J 5 bases, with 16 bases left between them. CDR3 length: 14 amino acids. CDR3 nucleotide sequence: TGTGCCAGTAGACGACTAGGGAGTGGAACTGAAGCTTTCTTT. Translating gives CASRRLGSGTEAFF.

This clone was counted once. The V and J genes are TRBV7-9 and TRBJ2-7, with D uncertain. Germline assignment: CDR1 SEHNR and CDR2 FQNEAQ (reference sequence). V was clipped by 7 bases and J by 5 bases, with 21 bases between them. The CDR3 extends over 15 amino acids. The CDR3 region has the DNA TGTGCCAGCACCCCCTCAGGTGCGCCACGGCACGAGCAGTACTTC. It encodes CASTPSGAPRHEQYF.

This clone was seen a single time. This chain joins TRBV18 and TRBJ1-1, with D uncertain. V gave up 4 bases and J gave up 0 bases, with 9 bases separating them. The V gene's germline CDR1 is KGHSH and CDR2 LQKENI. The CDR3 loop spans 14 amino acids. This CDR3 is CASSLASMNTEAFF. The CDR3 DNA sequence: TGTGCCAGCTCACTAGCCTCCATGAACACTGAAGCTTTCTTT.